This TCR beta chain is from a study of memory CD4+ T cells and cytomegalovirus serostatus. The sort gate was single viable CD3+CD4+CD8-CD45RO+ cells for memory CD4+ T cells. Per the germline V gene, CDR1 is SGHTA and CDR2 is FQGNSA. CDR3 length equals 13 residues. The junction had 2 bases not matched to a gene; V was cut back by 4 bases and J by 6 bases. The repertoire was sequenced with immunoSEQ multiplex PCR; TCRdb's copy has only in-frame clones and lacks some. The sample consists of fewer than 50,000 clones, approximately 80% of them appearing once. The genes are TRBV7-2 and TRBJ2-4, with TRBD2 matching 8 bases. Sequencing input: memory CD4+ T cells from blood. This sequence originates from an adult in good health and CMV-seronegative. CDR3 nucleotides: TGTGCCAGCAGCTCGGGGGGGGGAAACATTCAGTACTTC. As protein: CASSSGGGNIQYF.